This T cell receptor (beta chain) was identified during a study of T cell responses to AZD1222 COVID-19 vaccine. The study, taken as a whole, reports: Only a handful of AZD1222 recipients, about six in all, had baseline seropositivity. The breadth and depth of Spike-specific TCRs increased once two AZD1222 doses had been given. In a largely white British group with more females than males, clonal diversity was possibly underestimated. Researchers report vaccine-associated CD4 TCRs spanning spike, with dominance at 160-218 and 743-854.

In its sample, this clone was seen once. Its antigen is unknown. Sequencing used immunoSEQ multiplex PCR; TCRdb keeps in-frame clones, though not all of them. The sample records more than 95,000 clones, around nine tenths being singletons. Trimming at V came to 4 bases and at J to 6 bases, leaving 6 bases not matched to a gene. The CDR3 has 14 residues. Germline CDR1 reads MNHEY; CDR2 reads SMNVEV (reference sequence). Here the sequenced sample was peripheral blood, taken 28 days after the second dose of the MenACWY control vaccine. V and J are TRBV27 and TRBJ2-7; the match to TRBD1 covers 10 bases. The origin of this receptor is an adult who received the MenACWY meningococcal vaccine as a control. CDR3: CASSSRTGGSEQYF. In DNA form, the CDR3 reads TGTGCCAGCAGTTCAAGGACAGGGGGGAGCGAGCAGTACTTC.